Included here is one TCR beta chain sequence, with context. The antigen this receptor binds is unknown. No qualities accompany the bases; no much larger clone lies one base away. The data are from a study of shared clonotypes between healthy human individuals (dated by TCRdb to the early 2020s). Regarding the study in general: The cohort comprised two women and a few men aged 18 to 49 years. To estimate repertoire size and how much clonotypes are shared between individuals, the study performed deep sequencing of blood TCR repertoires from roughly five healthy adults. Per donor, leukapheresis produced somewhere between about 0.85 and 10 billion PBMCs. Per donor, three plates each were used for CD4 naive and CD4 memory, two for CD8 naive, and one for CD8 memory. Different laboratories and diverse techniques were used to prepare libraries and sequence TCR repertoires, to increase sequencing depth and limit assay-specific biases.

What the research found in general, with its limitations: Sampling was restricted to blood, and TCR repertoires in tissues likely differ from the TCR repertoires found in blood. The small number of donors limited the genetic and exposure-history diversity represented. Naive subsets generally had larger estimated clonotype richness than memory subsets. Clonotypes shared by all four sorted-subset donors showed higher generation probabilities than non-shared clonotypes. Across a handful of donors, about 5.2% of naive CD4, more than 3% of naive CD8, 2% to 2.5% of memory CD4, and roughly 0.4% of memory CD8 clonotypes were shared. Rarefaction of sorted-subset datasets indicated incomplete sequencing despite the large sequencing depth. Pairwise subsampling led to the expectation that sequencing depth would affect the degree of clonotype sharing among donors.

Donors were healthy HIV-negative adults with no recently reported acute infections or vaccinations. Every donor was a Caucasian adult residing in Nashville, Tennessee, USA. CD4+ T cells were enriched by magnetic negative selection; naive cells were then positively selected on CD45RA, and the negative fraction formed the memory subset. After blood collection by leukapheresis, PBMCs were isolated using Ficoll-Histopaque density gradient centrifugation and then cryopreserved in the vapor phase of liquid nitrogen. Analytical flow cytometry was used to check the purity and quantity of every magnetically sorted T cell population. From each sorted fraction, genomic DNA was isolated and quantified by UV absorbance on a Nanodrop 2000c. CDR1 and CDR2 are read off the germline V gene (reference sequence) as MNHNY and SVGAGI. V is reduced by 6 bases and J by 8 bases, leaving a spacing of 11 bases between them. From cysteine to phenylalanine, the CDR3 is 13 amino acids long. Kept here is only the CDR3 DNA, which spans 39 bases and is read in frame from base 1.

TCR CDR3 regions were amplified from genomic DNA by multiplex PCR using the deep immunoSEQ assay. For each cell subset, the extracted genomic DNA was distributed evenly across all wells of several immunoSEQ 96-well plates, and each plate served as one replicate. For sorted subsets, roughly 0.2 ug genomic DNA, equal to tens of thousands of T cell genomes, was loaded into each replicate PCR. The purified libraries were quantified using a Qubit 3.0 fluorometer, sized with a Bioanalyzer 2100, and then quantified again using the KAPA Library Quantification kit. A separate single-read 150-cycle Illumina NextSeq 550 flow cell was used to sequence each immunoSEQ 96-well plate. The original methods were these. The immunoSEQ output contained only junctional sequences without quality scores, so filtering could not match that applied to full-length reads. Sequences were annotated with PyIR, a Python wrapper for IgBLAST v1.9, and V/J genes and CDR3 were assigned using IMGT germline references. Reads were removed for weak V/J assignments (E-value above 1e-6), missing CDR3, stop codons, out-of-frame junctions, or ambiguous translated residues. V3J clonotypes were defined as sequences sharing an identical inferred V gene, J gene, and CDR3 amino acid sequence. To compute the percentage overlap between repertoires, the number of shared unique clonotypes was divided by the size of the smaller repertoire. Repertoire richness was assessed with RTK rarefaction, the Chao1 estimator, and Recon v2.1 estimates of unobserved clonotypes. For all TCRbeta clonotypes obtained by the gDNA method from four donors, generation probabilities were computed with OLGA. The source is immuneACCESS, and TCRdb retained only in-frame sequences with V and J called. Part of the clones is not carried over; for the studies checked, unresolved V genes explain less than half of this, and the remainder is unexplained. D and trimming were read from the DNA, whereas the V and J calls and clone size are those reported in that table. The sample table lists more than 2 million clones, roughly 95% of them with a count of one. The biggest ten clones account for roughly 0.13% of the sample.

Source material: naive CD4+ T cells sorted from blood. Reading the label with the study, this specimen's cell subset or site is: CD45RA+ positively selected. Recombination linked TRBV6-6 to TRBJ1-6; D gene: possibly TRBD1, on 6 matching bases. The sequence was collected from a man aged 18 to 29 in good health. The CDR3 amino acid sequence is: CASRQGSDSPLHF. The DNA sequence is given as TGTGCCAGCAGACAGGGCTCCGATTCACCCCTCCACTTT.